This TCR beta chain was recorded in a study of CD8 T cells in Susac syndrome (dated by TCRdb to between 2017 and 2020). With respect to the entire study: Among the sequenced Susac syndrome patients, more than five had clinically active disease and about 8 were in clinical remission. At blood withdrawal, Susac syndrome patients were either therapy-naive, taking corticosteroids (in some cases with IVIg as well), or taking IVIg alone. Repertoire sequencing was used to test whether CD8+ T cell activation and differentiation in Susac syndrome was antigen driven.

The paper as a whole reports these results and caveats: The number of individuals in the TCR sequencing and HLA analysis was recognized as being relatively small. In patients with Susac syndrome, the CD4+ T cell repertoire showed no detectable clonal expansion.

RNA was extracted with the RNeasy kit and roughly 0.45 to 1 ug was reverse transcribed using random hexamers. The immunoSEQ multiplex PCR assay, covering 54 Vbeta and 13 Jbeta segments, was used to amplify TCR beta CDR3 regions. To correct PCR amplification bias, a synthetic template baseline was used for both primer optimization and computational correction. Per the source publication's procedure: Reads were annotated to V, D and J genes according to IMGT and were analyzed with immunoSEQ Analyzer, with only productive sequences retained. To calculate clonality, Shannon entropy was normalized by log2 of the number of productive unique sequences and then subtracted from one. For each patient and control, public and private clones were evaluated among the 100 most prevalent clones. A clone was defined as Susac-specific if it was absent from the healthy and MS cohorts, from roughly 980 published viral clones and from other ImmuneACCESS disease sequences. TCRdb itself trimmed the public reads at Q25 with fastp, ran MiXCR and retained productive beta chains. Identical CDR3 protein sequences are pooled into one entry, listed with their most common genes and DNA. The V and J calls shown here were made by TCRdb, not taken from the authors' results. Within this sample are 200,000 to 300,000 distinct CDR3 sequences, with 90% to 97% of them counted one time only. The top ten constitute approximately 0.1% of the sample.

Based on the germline V gene (reference sequence), the CDR1 and CDR2 sequences are SEHNR and FQNEAQ. The CDR3 contains 15 residues, cysteine and phenylalanine counted. Only the CDR3 region is kept as DNA, spanning 45 bases read in frame from base 1. Trimming removed 3 bases from V and 4 bases from J, leaving 13 bases between the germline ends. With respect to this clonotype: The antigen this receptor binds is unknown. Qualities for individual bases were not recorded, and no much larger clone is one base off.

High-throughput TCR beta sequencing profiled peripheral blood CD8+ and CD4+ T cells from healthy donors, Susac syndrome patients and multiple sclerosis patients. Susac syndrome patients met recently defined diagnostic criteria for definite or probable disease. Bulk CD8+ and CD4+ T cells were purified magnetically by negative isolation, whereas CD8+ TEMRA cells were enriched by FACS. Blood was drawn into EDTA tubes, processed within 24 hours, and PBMCs were isolated by density gradient centrifugation. PBMCs intended for TCR sequencing were cryopreserved in liquid nitrogen and were subsequently thawed in a 37 degrees C water bath. Purity of sorted or isolated CD4+, CD8+ and CD8+ TEMRA cells was at least 90%.

Recombination connected TRBV7-9 to TRBJ2-1, with the identity of the D gene unclear. Sequences were obtained from CD4+ T cells from PBMCs. The origin of this receptor is a human donor with Susac syndrome. CDR3 reads: CASSFLVVGYNEQFF. Here is the DNA: TGTGCCAGCAGCTTTCTGGTAGTGGGTTACAATGAGCAGTTCTTC.